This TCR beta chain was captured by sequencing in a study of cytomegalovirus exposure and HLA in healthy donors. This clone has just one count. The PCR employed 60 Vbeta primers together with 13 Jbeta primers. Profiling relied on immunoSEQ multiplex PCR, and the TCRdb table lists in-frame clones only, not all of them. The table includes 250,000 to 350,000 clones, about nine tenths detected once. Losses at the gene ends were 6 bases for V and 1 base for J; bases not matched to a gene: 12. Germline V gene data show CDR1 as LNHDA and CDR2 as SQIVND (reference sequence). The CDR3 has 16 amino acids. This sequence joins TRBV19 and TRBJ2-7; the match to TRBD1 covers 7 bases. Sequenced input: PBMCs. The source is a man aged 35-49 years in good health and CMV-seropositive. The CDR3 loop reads CASRFTGTAKSYEQYF. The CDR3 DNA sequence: TGTGCCAGTAGATTTACCGGGACAGCTAAGTCCTACGAGCAGTACTTC.